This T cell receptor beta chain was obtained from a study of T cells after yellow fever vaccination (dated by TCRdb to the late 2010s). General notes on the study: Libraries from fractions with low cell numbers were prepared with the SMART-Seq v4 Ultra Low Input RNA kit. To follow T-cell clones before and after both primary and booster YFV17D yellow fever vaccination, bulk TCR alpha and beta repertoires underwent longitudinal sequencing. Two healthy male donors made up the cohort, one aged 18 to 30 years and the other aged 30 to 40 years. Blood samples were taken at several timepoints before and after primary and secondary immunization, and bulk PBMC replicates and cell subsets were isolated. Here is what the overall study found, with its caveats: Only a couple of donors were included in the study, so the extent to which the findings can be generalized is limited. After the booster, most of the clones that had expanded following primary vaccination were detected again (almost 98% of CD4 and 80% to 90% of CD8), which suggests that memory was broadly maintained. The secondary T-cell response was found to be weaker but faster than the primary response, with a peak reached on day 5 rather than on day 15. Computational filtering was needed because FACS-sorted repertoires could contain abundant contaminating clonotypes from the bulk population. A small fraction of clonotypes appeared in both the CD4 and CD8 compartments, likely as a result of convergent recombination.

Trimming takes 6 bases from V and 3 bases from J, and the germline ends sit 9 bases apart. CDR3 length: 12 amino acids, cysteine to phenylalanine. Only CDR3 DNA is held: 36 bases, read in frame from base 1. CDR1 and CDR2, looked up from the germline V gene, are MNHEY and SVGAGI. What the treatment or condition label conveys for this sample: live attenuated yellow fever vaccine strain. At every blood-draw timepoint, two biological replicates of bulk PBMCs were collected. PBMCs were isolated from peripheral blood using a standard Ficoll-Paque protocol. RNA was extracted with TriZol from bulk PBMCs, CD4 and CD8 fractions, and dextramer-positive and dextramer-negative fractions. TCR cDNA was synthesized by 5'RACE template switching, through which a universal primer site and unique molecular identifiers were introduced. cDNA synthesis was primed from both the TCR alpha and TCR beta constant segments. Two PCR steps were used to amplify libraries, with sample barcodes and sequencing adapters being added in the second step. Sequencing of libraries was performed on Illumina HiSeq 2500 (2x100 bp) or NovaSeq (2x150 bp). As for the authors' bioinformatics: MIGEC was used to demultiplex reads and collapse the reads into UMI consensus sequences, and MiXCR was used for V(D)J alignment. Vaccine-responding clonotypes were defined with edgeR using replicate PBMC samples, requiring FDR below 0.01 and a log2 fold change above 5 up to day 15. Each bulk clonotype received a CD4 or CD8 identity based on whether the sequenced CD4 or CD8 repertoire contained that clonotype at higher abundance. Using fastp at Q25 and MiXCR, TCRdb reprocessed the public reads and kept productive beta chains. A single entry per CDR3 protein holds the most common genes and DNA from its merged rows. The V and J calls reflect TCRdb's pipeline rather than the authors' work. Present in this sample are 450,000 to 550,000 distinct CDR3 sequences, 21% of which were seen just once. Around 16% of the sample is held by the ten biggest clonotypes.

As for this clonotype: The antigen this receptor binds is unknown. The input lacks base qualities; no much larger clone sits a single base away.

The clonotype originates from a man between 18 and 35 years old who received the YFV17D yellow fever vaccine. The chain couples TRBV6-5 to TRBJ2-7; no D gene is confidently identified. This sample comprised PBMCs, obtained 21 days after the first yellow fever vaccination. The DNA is TGTGCCAGCAGCCCTAATATCTACGAGCAGTACTTC. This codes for CASSPNIYEQYF.